Each of the 20 T cell receptor beta chains below was sequenced from the same sample in a study of blood T cell repertoires in COVID-19. Clones were sequenced by immunoSEQ multiplex PCR, and TCRdb holds only the in-frame ones, with some missing. The table shows around 310,000 clones, with roughly 89% occurring only once. The source material was peripheral blood. These receptor sequences come from a woman in her forties with COVID-19, enrolled during active disease.

The chain links TRBV5-1 to TRBJ2-1, with 10 bases aligning to TRBD1. This CDR3 spans 16 amino acids. Germline CDR1 and CDR2: SGHRS and YFSETQ. V gave up 2 bases and J gave up 10 bases; unmatched junction bases: 12. CDR3: CASSFPGQGGKGEQFF. The CDR3 DNA sequence: TGCGCCAGCAGCTTCCCTGGACAGGGGGGAAAGGGGGAGCAGTTCTTC.

The J gene is TRBJ2-6, the V gene TRBV19; D might be TRBD1 (7 bases). The germline V gene has CDR1 LNHDA and CDR2 SQIVND (reference sequence). V was trimmed by 6 bases and J by 0 bases, leaving 15 bases between them. There are 17 residues in the CDR3. Here the CDR3 DNA reads TGTGCCAGTAGGAGACAGGGAGGACCCTCTGGGGCCAACGTCCTGACTTTC. As protein: CASRRQGGPSGANVLTF. Using reference TRBV19 and TRBJ2-6 for the parts outside the CDR3, the full variable domain is DGGITQSPKYLFRKEGQNVTLSCEQNLNHDAMYWYRQDPGQGLRLIYYSQIVNDFQKGDIAEGYSVSREKKESFPLTVTSAQKNPTAFYLCASRRQGGPSGANVLTFGAGSRLTVL.

V usage is TRBV27 and J usage is TRBJ2-2, with a weak D call TRBD2 (6 bases). Trimming removed 4 bases from V and 5 bases from J, with 14 bases in between. The V gene's germline CDR1 is MNHEY and CDR2 SMNVEV (reference sequence). This CDR3 is 15 amino acids long. This CDR3 reads CASSSRSRGTGELFF. CDR3 sequence (DNA): TGTGCCAGCAGTTCCCGGTCCCGGGGGACCGGGGAGCTGTTTTTT.

This clone was recorded only once. The rearrangement uses TRBV10-3 and TRBJ2-3, with 7 bases aligning to TRBD1. Trimming cost V 6 bases and J 4 bases; bases outside gene matches: 10. CDR1 is ENHRY, CDR2 SYGVKD, per germline. CDR3 length: 15 residues. CDR3 nucleotide sequence: TGTGCCATCAGGGGTGCGGCAGGGGGTCCAGATACGCAGTATTTT. It translates to CAIRGAAGGPDTQYF.

The chain joins TRBV6-6 to TRBJ1-6; D may be TRBD1 (5 bases). This CDR3 is built from 15 residues. The V end lost 5 bases, the J end lost 7 bases, and 15 bases lay between the germline ends. Germline CDR1 and CDR2: MNHNY and SVGAGI (reference sequence). CDR3 DNA: TGTGCCAGCAGTCCCCGGGGGGAGCGGAATTCACCCCTCCACTTT. It specifies CASSPRGERNSPLHF.

The J gene is TRBJ1-5, the V gene TRBV19; possible D gene TRBD1, 6 bases. Germline assignment: CDR1 LNHDA and CDR2 SQIVND (reference sequence). V dropped 7 bases and J dropped 3 bases, with 16 bases sitting between them. The CDR3 spans 15 residues. Here the CDR3 reads CASTPDRWDNQPQHF. CDR3 DNA: TGTGCCAGTACCCCCGACAGGTGGGACAATCAGCCCCAGCATTTT.

The genes are TRBV13 and TRBJ2-3; 7 nucleotides align to TRBD1. The germline V gene encodes CDR1 PRHDT and CDR2 FYEKMQ (reference sequence). Unmatched junction bases numbered 10, after V lost 5 bases and J lost 2 bases. The CDR3 runs 16 residues. The CDR3 region is CASSPRQGIFTDTQYF. CDR3 nucleotides: TGTGCCAGCAGCCCCCGACAGGGAATTTTCACAGATACGCAGTATTTT.

This chain uses TRBV5-4 with TRBJ2-5, with a weak D call TRBD1 (6 bases). The length of the CDR3 is 14 residues. From germline, CDR1 is SGHNT and CDR2 YYREEE (reference sequence). V lost 2 bases to trimming and J lost 3 bases, with 11 bases between them. The CDR3 sequence: CASSFDRGKETQYF. CDR3 DNA sequence: TGTGCCAGCAGCTTCGATAGGGGGAAAGAGACCCAGTACTTC.

The genes are TRBV19 and TRBJ2-2, with 11 nucleotides matching TRBD2. The CDR3 is 15 amino acids. J gave up 3 bases and V 6 bases, and 3 bases lay outside the gene matches. Germline loops: CDR1 LNHDA, CDR2 SQIVND (reference sequence). Written as DNA, the CDR3 is TGTGCCAGTAGCCCACTAGCGGGGGACACCGGGGAGCTGTTTTTT. Translation: CASSPLAGDTGELFF.

In this sample, this clone turned up a few times. This chain joins TRBV5-1 and TRBJ1-4, with D possibly being TRBD1 (6 bases). From germline, CDR1 is SGHRS and CDR2 YFSETQ. V dropped 0 bases and J dropped 8 bases, with 17 bases sitting between them. The CDR3 sequence is 16 residues long. The CDR3 sequence: CASSLVTGSGEEKLFF. The CDR3, as DNA: TGCGCCAGCAGCTTGGTAACAGGGTCAGGAGAGGAAAAACTGTTTTTT. Variable domain in full (rest from reference TRBV5-1 and TRBJ1-4): KAGVTQTPRYLIKTRGQQVTLSCSPISGHRSVSWYQQTPGQGLQFLFEYFSETQRNKGNFPGRFSGRQFSNSRSEMNVSTLELGDSALYLCASSLVTGSGEEKLFFGSGTQLSVL.

The J gene is TRBJ1-5, the V gene TRBV18; 7 bases match TRBD1. J gave up 6 bases and V 6 bases, and 8 bases lay outside the gene matches. The CDR3 is made up of 14 amino acids. CDR1 and CDR2 from the germline V gene are KGHSH and LQKENI. The CDR3 spells CASSPDRDGQPQHF. In nucleotides, the CDR3 is TGTGCCAGCTCCCCAGACAGGGACGGTCAGCCCCAGCATTTT. Drawing the rest from reference TRBV18 and TRBJ1-5, the complete variable domain is NAGVMQNPRHLVRRRGQEARLRCSPMKGHSHVYWYRQLPEEGLKFMVYLQKENIIDESGMPKERFSAEFPKEGPSILRIQQVVRGDSAAYFCASSPDRDGQPQHFGDGTRLSIL.

The rearrangement joins TRBV7-2 to TRBJ2-7; 7 bases line up with TRBD2. Trimming at V came to 6 bases and at J to 4 bases, leaving 12 bases not matched to a gene. This CDR3 is 15 amino acids long. From germline, CDR1 is SGHTA and CDR2 FQGNSA. The CDR3 here is CASSFEAGKTYEQYF. The CDR3 DNA is TGTGCCAGCAGTTTCGAAGCGGGGAAGACGTACGAGCAGTACTTC.

The chain uses TRBV27 and TRBJ1-1; TRBD1 might be the D (5 bases). Trimming took off 4 bases at V and 5 bases at J, with 17 bases between the two ends. This CDR3 has 15 amino acids. In germline, CDR1 is MNHEY, CDR2 SMNVEV (reference sequence). CDR3 coding DNA: TGTGCCAGCAGTTGGGCGGGGCCGGCCTATACTGAAGCTTTCTTT. Its protein product is CASSWAGPAYTEAFF.

This chain uses TRBV30 with TRBJ1-4; D is undetermined. Germline lookup yields CDR1 GTSNPN and CDR2 SVGIG (reference sequence). The V end lost 1 base, the J end lost 5 bases, and 8 bases lay between the germline ends. The CDR3 length is 13 residues. CDR3: CAWSDSRNEKLFF. CDR3 nucleotide sequence: TGTGCCTGGAGTGACAGTAGGAATGAAAAACTGTTTTTT. Variable domain in full (rest from reference TRBV30 and TRBJ1-4): SQTIHQWPATLVQPVGSPLSLECTVEGTSNPNLYWYRQAAGRGLQLLFYSVGIGQISSEVPQNLSASRPQDRQFILSSKKLLLSDSGFYLCAWSDSRNEKLFFGSGTQLSVL.

The chain has TRBV14 and TRBJ2-3; the match to TRBD1 covers 9 bases. The trim removed 4 bases at V and 2 bases at J, leaving 13 bases unmatched. The CDR3 spans 18 residues. Germline loops: CDR1 SGHDN, CDR2 FVKESK. CDR3 sequence (DNA): TGTGCCAGCAGCCCTTGGACCGGGACAGGGCCCTCCACAGATACGCAGTATTTT. Its protein is CASSPWTGTGPSTDTQYF.

The chain links TRBV3-1 (or the pseudogene TRBV3-2) to TRBJ1-2; D is undetermined. From germline, CDR1 is LGHDT and CDR2 YNNKEL (reference sequence). The CDR3 consists of 13 residues. The V and J ends lost 3 bases and 5 bases respectively, with 10 bases between them. CDR3 bases: TGTGCCAGCAGCCATGGAGGAAGGTATGGCTACACCTTC. Residues: CASSHGGRYGYTF.

This clone was picked up one time. V and J are TRBV5-4 and TRBJ2-5, with 10 bases matching TRBD2. The junction had 11 bases not matched to a gene; V was cut back by 1 base and J by 5 bases. The CDR3 has 17 amino acids. The V gene's germline CDR1 is SGHNT and CDR2 YYREEE (reference sequence). CDR3 sequence: CASSLIILAGEMETQYF. The CDR3 DNA reads TGTGCCAGCAGCTTGATAATTCTAGCGGGGGAGATGGAGACCCAGTACTTC.

The chain couples TRBV5-1 to TRBJ1-1, with D possibly matching TRBD1 (5 bases). The CDR3 contains 14 residues. Germline values: CDR1 SGHRS, CDR2 YFSETQ. The V and J ends lost 2 bases and 4 bases respectively, with 12 bases between them. CDR3 loop: CASSFGSGGTEAFF. Written as DNA, the CDR3 is TGCGCCAGCAGCTTCGGGAGTGGGGGCACTGAAGCTTTCTTT.

The V gene is TRBV7-2, the J gene TRBJ2-2; D call uncertain. V lost 3 bases and J 3 bases, leaving 11 bases between the germline ends. Germline-derived CDR1 and CDR2 are SGHTA and FQGNSA. The CDR3 length is 15 residues. CDR3 sequence (DNA): TGTGCCAGCAGCTTTGTCGCGGTTCACACCGGGGAGCTGTTTTTT. It is translated as CASSFVAVHTGELFF.

This chain links TRBV7-9 with TRBJ2-6, with 9 bases that match TRBD1. The CDR3 contains 17 residues. The germline V gene encodes CDR1 SEHNR and CDR2 FQNEAQ (reference sequence). V was pared by 5 bases and J by 3 bases, with 8 bases of the junction left unmatched. The CDR3 here is CASSAGTGRYGANVLTF. The CDR3 DNA reads as TGTGCCAGCAGCGCCGGGACAGGGCGTTATGGGGCCAACGTCCTGACTTTC.